This T cell receptor (beta chain) was sequenced during a study of cytomegalovirus exposure and HLA in healthy donors. The CDR3 runs 15 residues. Trimming at V came to 1 base and at J to 9 bases, leaving 7 bases not matched to a gene. Germline values: CDR1 SGHNT, CDR2 YENEEA. In the PCR, 60 Vbeta and 13 Jbeta primers were used. Some clones are missing from TCRdb's copy, which holds only in-frame ones; the method was immunoSEQ multiplex PCR. The sample has over 65,000 clones; 67% are singletons. Though nominally healthy at sampling, donors likely had unrecorded immune exposures. General observations from the study: Presence/absence analyses rested on an assumption that sequencing depth was roughly uniform across donors. Some highly shared sequence variants likely arose as a pipeline artifact.

A note on this clone: The target antigen is unknown.

V is TRBV11-3 and J is TRBJ2-1; TRBD2 aligns across 9 bases. Sequencing was carried out using PBMCs. This TCR came from a woman aged 45-65 years in good health and CMV-seropositive. The CDR3 is CASSLASGTSSEQFF. CDR3 DNA sequence: TGTGCCAGCAGCTTAGCCTCCGGGACTAGCTCTGAGCAGTTCTTC.